The clone carrying this T cell receptor beta chain turned up a few times. The sample originates from a study of blood T cell repertoires in COVID-19. The overall study: Samples of COVID-19 (acute and convalescent) were obtained from the United States, Italy and Spain. In each case, the material was cDNA or gDNA derived from T cells, B-cell-depleted T cells, or PBMCs.

The CDR3 runs 19 residues. Trimming removed 5 bases from V and 0 bases from J; junction bases left unmatched: 16. The germline V gene encodes CDR1 LNHDA and CDR2 SQIVND (reference sequence). Original processing notes: Quantification of nucleated cells was approximated via reference gene primer amplification. Sequenced by immunoSEQ multiplex PCR; TCRdb stores in-frame clones only, minus some. The D gene and trimming were derived from the DNA, and the V and J assignments and clone size from that table. The sample shows 110,000 or so clones, 85% of them seen only once. Sequencing was performed on peripheral blood. The J gene is TRBJ2-3, the V gene TRBV19; 8 bases agree with TRBD2. The clonotype comes from a human donor in a cohort sampled during active COVID-19. The CDR3, as DNA: TGTGCCAGTAGTGGAGAAGGGTCGGGGGGGCACCCGAGCACAGATACGCAGTATTTT. Protein: CASSGEGSGGHPSTDTQYF. The whole variable domain, filled in from reference TRBV19 and TRBJ2-3, reads DGGITQSPKYLFRKEGQNVTLSCEQNLNHDAMYWYRQDPGQGLRLIYYSQIVNDFQKGDIAEGYSVSREKKESFPLTVTSAQKNPTAFYLCASSGEGSGGHPSTDTQYFGPGTRLTVL.